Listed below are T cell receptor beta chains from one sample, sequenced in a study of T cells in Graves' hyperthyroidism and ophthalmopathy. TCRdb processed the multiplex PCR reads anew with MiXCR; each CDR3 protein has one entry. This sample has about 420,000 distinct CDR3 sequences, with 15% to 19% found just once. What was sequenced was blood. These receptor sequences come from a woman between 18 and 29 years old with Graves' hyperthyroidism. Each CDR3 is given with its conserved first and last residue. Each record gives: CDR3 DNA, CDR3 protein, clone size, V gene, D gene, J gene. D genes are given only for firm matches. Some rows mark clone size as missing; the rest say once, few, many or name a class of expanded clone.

DNA: TGTGCCAGCAGCTTGGGCCCGGGCAGGAATGAGCAGTTCTTC; CDR3: CASSLGPGRNEQFF; size: few; V: TRBV5-6; D: .; J: TRBJ2-1
DNA: TGCGCCAGCAGCTTGCTTCTCGGACCCCCGAGGGATGAGCAGTTCTTC; CDR3: CASSLLLGPPRDEQFF; size: .; V: TRBV5-1; D: .; J: TRBJ2-1
DNA: TGTGCCAGCAGTTTAGCCGACACGGGAGATACGCAGTATTTT; CDR3: CASSLADTGDTQYF; size: .; V: TRBV28; D: .; J: TRBJ2-3
DNA: TGTGCCAGTCGGGGGCGACAGGGCCAGTCCTACGAGCAGTACTTC; CDR3: CASRGRQGQSYEQYF; size: few; V: TRBV6-1; D: .; J: TRBJ2-7
DNA: TGTGCCAGCAGTCCTCGACGAGTCGGCCTCCACAATGAGCAGTTCTTC; CDR3: CASSPRRVGLHNEQFF; size: many; V: TRBV7-8; D: .; J: TRBJ2-1
DNA: TGTGCCATCAGCCCGGGGGGCTACATTCAGTACTTC; CDR3: CAISPGGYIQYF; size: .; V: TRBV10-3; D: .; J: TRBJ2-4
DNA: TGCAGTGCTAGGGGGTGGGGCAATCAGCCCCAGCATTTT; CDR3: CSARGWGNQPQHF; size: many; V: TRBV20-1; D: .; J: TRBJ1-5
DNA: TGTGCCAGCAGCTCGGCGATTGAAGCTTTCTTT; CDR3: CASSSAIEAFF; size: .; V: TRBV7-2; D: .; J: TRBJ1-1
DNA: TGTGCCAGCAGTACATCCGCGGGGGGGGGCCTGACTAGCACAGATACGCAGTATTTT; CDR3: CASSTSAGGGLTSTDTQYF; size: many; V: TRBV12-3/TRBV12-4; D: TRBD2; J: TRBJ2-3
DNA: TGCAGTGCTAGGGAAGGGGGCACTGAAGCTTTCTTT; CDR3: CSAREGGTEAFF; size: many; V: TRBV20-1; D: .; J: TRBJ1-1
DNA: TGCAGTGCCTCCAAGGGGGGGGGCAGGGATACGCAGTATTTT; CDR3: CSASKGGGRDTQYF; size: many; V: TRBV20-1; D: .; J: TRBJ2-3
DNA: TGTGCCAGCAGCTCTTACGAAGCCAAAAACATTCAGTACTTC; CDR3: CASSSYEAKNIQYF; size: many; V: TRBV7-2; D: .; J: TRBJ2-4
DNA: TGTGCCAGCAGCGTCGGGACGGAGTGGGAAGCTTTCTTT; CDR3: CASSVGTEWEAFF; size: .; V: TRBV5-5; D: .; J: TRBJ1-1
DNA: TGCGCCAGCAGTGATGATGGTACTAATGAAAAACTGTTTTTT; CDR3: CASSDDGTNEKLFF; size: few; V: TRBV10-2; D: .; J: TRBJ1-4
DNA: TGCAGTGCTAGTAAGCGGGGGAACAATGAGCAGTTCTTC; CDR3: CSASKRGNNEQFF; size: many; V: TRBV20-1; D: TRBD2; J: TRBJ2-1
DNA: TGTGCCAGTAGTATTTACCCGACAGGGATTACCAGCTCCTATAATTCACCCCTCCACTTT; CDR3: CASSIYPTGITSSYNSPLHF; size: once; V: TRBV19; D: TRBD1; J: TRBJ1-6
DNA: TGTGCCACCAGTGATTTGCGGTCCGGGACTAGCTACAATGAGCAGTTCTTC; CDR3: CATSDLRSGTSYNEQFF; size: many; V: TRBV24-1; D: TRBD2; J: TRBJ2-1
DNA: TGTGCCAGCAGTCCCCTCGCAGGGGTGAACACTGAAGCTTTCTTT; CDR3: CASSPLAGVNTEAFF; size: many; V: TRBV27; D: .; J: TRBJ1-1
DNA: TGTGCCAGCAGTACGAGTAGCGGGACCTCCTACAATGAGCAGTTCTTC; CDR3: CASSTSSGTSYNEQFF; size: few; V: TRBV28; D: TRBD2; J: TRBJ2-1
DNA: TGTGCCAGGGGAAGGCTAGCGGGGGGTATGGGTTCCTACAATGAGCAGTTCTTC; CDR3: CARGRLAGGMGSYNEQFF; size: many; V: TRBV2; D: TRBD2; J: TRBJ2-1
DNA: TGCAGCGTTGAAGGGGCAGGGGTCTATGGCTACACCTTC; CDR3: CSVEGAGVYGYTF; size: .; V: TRBV29-1; D: .; J: TRBJ1-2
DNA: TGTGCCAGCAGCTTTGCGTTCCCCTACAATGAGCAGTTCTTC; CDR3: CASSFAFPYNEQFF; size: .; V: TRBV7-9; D: .; J: TRBJ2-1
DNA: TGTGCCAGCAGCAAGGGCCTGGAGGGAAGCTACGAGCAGTACTTC; CDR3: CASSKGLEGSYEQYF; size: .; V: TRBV14; D: .; J: TRBJ2-7
DNA: TGTGCCAGCAGCCCAAGCGGGCGGGAGACCCAGTACTTC; CDR3: CASSPSGRETQYF; size: many; V: TRBV4-2; D: .; J: TRBJ2-5
DNA: TGTGCCAGCCGAAGGGGGGGGCCCCCCTCCGACAACTATGGCTACACCTTC; CDR3: CASRRGGPPSDNYGYTF; size: many; V: TRBV6-2/TRBV6-3; D: .; J: TRBJ1-2
DNA: TGTGCCAGCACCACAAGGCTGGACAGGGACTACAATGAGCAGTTCTTC; CDR3: CASTTRLDRDYNEQFF; size: many; V: TRBV7-9; D: TRBD1; J: TRBJ2-1
DNA: TGCAGCGTTGAAGTGGTGGCGGACTATGGCTACACCTTC; CDR3: CSVEVVADYGYTF; size: many; V: TRBV29-1; D: .; J: TRBJ1-2
DNA: TGCGCCAGCAGCCAAGGGACAACCGGGGAGACCCAGTACTTC; CDR3: CASSQGTTGETQYF; size: .; V: TRBV4-1; D: .; J: TRBJ2-5
DNA: TGTGCCAGCAGTCAGGGTAGCGGGAGGGCCTACGAGCAGTACTTC; CDR3: CASSQGSGRAYEQYF; size: many; V: TRBV28; D: TRBD2; J: TRBJ2-7
DNA: TGCAGTGCTCACCTACGGGGGGGCGTCACAGATACGCAGTATTTT; CDR3: CSAHLRGGVTDTQYF; size: .; V: TRBV20-1; D: TRBD2; J: TRBJ2-3
DNA: TGCAGTGCTGTCCCAGGGAAGACTGAAGCTTTCTTT; CDR3: CSAVPGKTEAFF; size: many; V: TRBV20-1; D: .; J: TRBJ1-1
DNA: TGCGCCAGCAGCTCCCCTCGACAAGGCGGTGCAACTAATGAAAAACTGTTTTTT; CDR3: CASSSPRQGGATNEKLFF; size: .; V: TRBV5-1; D: .; J: TRBJ1-4
DNA: TGTGCCAGCAACCTCCGACGACAGGGTACCGATACGCAGTATTTT; CDR3: CASNLRRQGTDTQYF; size: many; V: TRBV11-2; D: TRBD1; J: TRBJ2-3
DNA: TGTGCCAGCAGGCGGGAGGGCCTTCTAAATGAGCAGTTCTTC; CDR3: CASRREGLLNEQFF; size: many; V: TRBV7-9; D: TRBD2; J: TRBJ2-1
DNA: TGTGCCAGCAGTGGACCCCCGGGACAGGGATCCTATGGCTACACCTTC; CDR3: CASSGPPGQGSYGYTF; size: many; V: TRBV6-1; D: TRBD1; J: TRBJ1-2
DNA: TGCAGCGTCGGCCCGGACCCCACAGATACGCAGTATTTT; CDR3: CSVGPDPTDTQYF; size: .; V: TRBV29-1; D: .; J: TRBJ2-3
DNA: TGCAGTGCTAGAGGAGGGGCGTTTCACAGAGATACGCAGTATTTT; CDR3: CSARGGAFHRDTQYF; size: .; V: TRBV20-1; D: .; J: TRBJ2-3
DNA: TGTGCTAGTGGTTTGGGACCATCCACAGATACGCAGTATTTT; CDR3: CASGLGPSTDTQYF; size: many; V: TRBV12-5; D: .; J: TRBJ2-3
DNA: TGCGCCAGCAGCCAAGATCTACGCCAGGAGCTGTTTTTT; CDR3: CASSQDLRQELFF; size: few; V: TRBV4-3; D: .; J: TRBJ2-2
DNA: TGCGCCAGCAGCTTGAAGGGGTCAGAGCAGTTCTTC; CDR3: CASSLKGSEQFF; size: .; V: TRBV5-1; D: .; J: TRBJ2-1
DNA: TGTGCCAGCAGTTTACGACGCCCGTCCAGCTCCTACGAGCAGTACTTC; CDR3: CASSLRRPSSSYEQYF; size: many; V: TRBV27; D: .; J: TRBJ2-7
DNA: TGTGCCAGCAGCTCTAAGGGACAGGGGGACACTGAAGCTTTCTTT; CDR3: CASSSKGQGDTEAFF; size: many; V: TRBV11-2; D: TRBD1; J: TRBJ1-1
DNA: TGTGCCAGCTCCGTCGGGACAGGGGAAAACTATGGCTACACCTTC; CDR3: CASSVGTGENYGYTF; size: .; V: TRBV18; D: TRBD1; J: TRBJ1-2
DNA: TGCAGTGCTAGACAGGACAGCCTTCAGAACTATGGCTACACCTTC; CDR3: CSARQDSLQNYGYTF; size: few; V: TRBV20-1; D: .; J: TRBJ1-2
DNA: TGCAGTGCTAGACAACAGCGTGCTTGGGACTATGGCTACACCTTC; CDR3: CSARQQRAWDYGYTF; size: many; V: TRBV20-1; D: .; J: TRBJ1-2
DNA: TGTGCCAGCTCACCACTGCCAGGGGGTACCGGGGAGCTGTTTTTT; CDR3: CASSPLPGGTGELFF; size: .; V: TRBV18; D: TRBD1; J: TRBJ2-2